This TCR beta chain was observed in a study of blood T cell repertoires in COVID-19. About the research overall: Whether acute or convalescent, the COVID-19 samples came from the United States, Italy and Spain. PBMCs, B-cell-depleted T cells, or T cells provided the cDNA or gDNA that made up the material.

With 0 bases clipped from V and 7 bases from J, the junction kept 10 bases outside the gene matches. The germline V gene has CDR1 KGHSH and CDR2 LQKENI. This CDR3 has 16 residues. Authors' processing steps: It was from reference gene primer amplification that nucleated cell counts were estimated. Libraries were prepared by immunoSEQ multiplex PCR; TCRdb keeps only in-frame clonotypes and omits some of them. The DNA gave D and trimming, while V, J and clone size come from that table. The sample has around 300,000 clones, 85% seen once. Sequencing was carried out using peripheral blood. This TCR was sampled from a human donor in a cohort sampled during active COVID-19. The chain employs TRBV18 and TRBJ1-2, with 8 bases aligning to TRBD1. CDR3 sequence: CASSPPLGQGAFGYTF. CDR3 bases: TGTGCCAGCTCACCACCGCTGGGGCAGGGGGCGTTTGGCTACACCTTC.